The source of this TCR beta chain is a study of T cells in Graves' hyperthyroidism and ophthalmopathy. Many counts were recorded for this clonotype. TCR beta CDR3 region amplification was performed from RNA transcripts. The HTBI set primed first-round TCR CDR3 RT-PCR. TCRdb passed the multiplex PCR reads through MiXCR, listing each CDR3 protein once. This table holds 150,000 to 200,000 distinct CDR3 sequences, about 18% found once. V lost 3 bases and J 4 bases, leaving 7 bases between the germline ends. CDR1 and CDR2 from the germline V gene are SGHRS and YFSETQ. The CDR3 loop spans 12 amino acids. The genes are TRBV5-1 and TRBJ1-1; D not resolved. The specimen was blood. This TCR was recovered from a woman in her forties or fifties with Graves' hyperthyroidism. The CDR3 reads CASSWVGTEAFF. For the CDR3, the DNA is TGCGCCAGCAGCTGGGTGGGCACTGAAGCTTTCTTT.